This T cell receptor (beta chain) was observed in a study of T cell responses to AZD1222 COVID-19 vaccine. The protocol was immunoSEQ multiplex PCR, while the TCRdb copy is restricted to in-frame clones and leaves out a portion. The sample consists of tens of thousands of clones, approximately 84% of them appearing once. Study-level findings and limits: Vaccination with two AZD1222 doses was followed by a rise in Spike-specific TCR breadth and depth. Along spike, vaccine-associated CD4 TCRs were found throughout, with dominance at 160-218 and 743-854. Repertoires were sampled only after the peak T cell response.

V shed 6 bases, J shed 1 base, and the junction held 6 bases outside the gene matches. The CDR3 spans 14 residues. Looked up from germline, CDR1 is MRHNA and CDR2 is SNTAGT. In the case of this clone: Its antigen remains unidentified.

This TCR was sampled from an adult in good health. The sample in question was peripheral blood, obtained on day 0 of AZD1222 vaccination. V gene TRBV6-4 combines with J gene TRBJ2-7, with 7 nucleotides matching TRBD2. The chain's CDR3 is CASSPASGSYEQYF. DNA for the CDR3: TGTGCCAGCAGCCCCGCTAGCGGATCCTACGAGCAGTACTTC.